The next 29 T cell receptor beta chains were all read from a single sample in a study of blood T cells in healthy people across ages. A second PCR, run for about 7 to 11 cycles, used a sample-barcoded 5' primer plus a J-beta primer mix. MiXCR, applied by TCRdb to the 5' RACE reads, yields one record per CDR3 protein. Of approximately 1,000,000 distinct CDR3 sequences detected, less than 50% appear once; the ten largest clones hold approximately 20%. The sample comprised blood. These receptors originate from an older woman in good health.

This chain joins TRBV5-1 and TRBJ2-5, with 11 bases that match TRBD2. This CDR3 has 15 residues. V lost 1 base to trimming and J lost 11 bases; unmatched junction nucleotides: 10. The V gene's germline CDR1 is SGHRS and CDR2 YFSETQ. In nucleotides, the CDR3 is TGCGCCAGCAGCTTGATAGCGGGAGGGGTCAATGAGCAGTACTTC. Protein sequence: CASSLIAGGVNEQYF.

This clonotype was observed a few times. An end of the junction differs from the germline gene, which may be a read error. The rearrangement uses TRBV24-1 and TRBJ2-6; no clear D. In germline, CDR1 is KGHDR, CDR2 SFDVKD. The CDR3 is made up of 13 amino acids. CDR3 sequence: CATGDLGANVLTF. The CDR3 DNA reads as TGTGCCACCGGTGATCTGGGGGCCAACGTCCTGACTTTC.

V and J are TRBV9 and TRBJ2-7, with D hard to call. Trimming pared 0 bases from V and 3 bases from J, leaving 10 bases between. CDR3 length: 14 amino acids. Germline CDR1 SGDLS, CDR2 YYNGEE. DNA of the CDR3: TGTGCCAGCAGCGTAGGCGTGCAGGTCTACGAGCAGTACTTC. This translates into CASSVGVQVYEQYF.

In this sample, this clonotype turned up a few times. V usage is TRBV29-1 and J usage is TRBJ1-1, with 8 bases matching TRBD1. V lost 7 bases, J lost 3 bases, and 7 bases stayed unmatched. The CDR3 covers 13 residues. Looked up from germline, CDR1 is SQVTM and CDR2 is ANQGSEA. For the CDR3, the DNA is TGCAGCGCAGGGGGCGGTGGGGACACTGAAGCTTTCTTT. Amino acids: CSAGGGGDTEAFF.

The chain recombines TRBV20-1 with TRBJ2-3, with 14 bases fitting TRBD2. This CDR3 region has 16 residues. Trimming cost V 3 bases and J 1 base; bases outside gene matches: 3. Germline loops: CDR1 DFQATT, CDR2 SNEGSKA (reference sequence). The CDR3 nucleotides read TGCAGTGCTAGTCGACTAGCGGGAGGGCGCACAGATACGCAGTATTTT. Its protein is CSASRLAGGRTDTQYF.

The gene calls are TRBV20-1 and TRBJ2-3; a weak D match, TRBD2 (6 bases). Germline lookup yields CDR1 DFQATT and CDR2 SNEGSKA (reference sequence). V lost 6 bases and J 1 base, leaving 11 bases between the germline ends. The length of the CDR3 is 13 residues. The CDR3 reads CSARDSGTDTQYF. The CDR3 nucleotides are TGCAGTGCCAGGGACTCAGGCACAGATACGCAGTATTTT.

The chain joins TRBV6-5 to TRBJ1-5; 9 nucleotides agree with TRBD1. Germline V gene lookup returns CDR1 MNHEY and CDR2 SVGAGI. V was pared by 6 bases and J by 4 bases, with 7 bases of the junction left unmatched. There are 15 residues in the CDR3. The CDR3 coding sequence is TGTGCCAGCAGCCGTACAGGGGGCGTAAATCAGCCCCAGCATTTT. Translated: CASSRTGGVNQPQHF.

In this sample, this clonotype turned up many times. This chain uses TRBV12-3 or TRBV12-4 with TRBJ2-7; 11 bases line up with TRBD2. The CDR3 runs 15 residues. V lost 5 bases and J lost 2; bases outside the gene matches: 5. CDR3 protein: CASSEDSGRAYEQYF. In nucleotides, the CDR3 is TGTGCCAGCAGTGAAGATAGCGGGAGGGCCTACGAGCAGTACTTC.

V usage is TRBV28 and J usage is TRBJ2-7; 10 bases line up with TRBD2. The CDR3 sequence is 15 residues long. Trimming took 5 bases from V and 1 from J; bases not matched to a gene: 5. Germline V gene sequence: CDR1 MDHEN, CDR2 SYDVKM. The CDR3 is CASSLLAGRSYEQYF. The CDR3 bases are TGTGCCAGCAGTCTACTAGCGGGGCGGTCCTACGAGCAGTACTTC.

The J gene is TRBJ1-1, the V gene TRBV6-6, with D maybe TRBD1 (5 bases). Germline lookup yields CDR1 MNHNY and CDR2 SVGAGI (reference sequence). V was cut by 7 bases and J by 8 bases, with 23 bases left in between. The CDR3 sequence is 15 residues long. The CDR3 region is CASNFNDQGGREAFF. The CDR3 DNA sequence: TGTGCCAGCAACTTTAATGACCAGGGTGGAAGGGAAGCTTTCTTT.

The chain recombines TRBV29-1 with TRBJ2-2, with D maybe TRBD1 (5 bases). CDR1 and CDR2 (germline): SQVTM, ANQGSEA. The length of the CDR3 is 13 residues. V was clipped by 2 bases and J by 6 bases, with 10 bases between them. CDR3 coding DNA: TGCAGCGTTGAACAGGGTACGGCCGGGGAGCTGTTTTTT. Translated: CSVEQGTAGELFF.

This rearrangement joins TRBV25-1 to TRBJ1-4, with 7 bases matching TRBD1. The germline V gene encodes CDR1 MGHDK and CDR2 SYGVNS. The V and J ends lost 5 bases and 4 bases, in that order; junction bases with no gene match: 4. The CDR3 contains 14 residues. CDR3 region: CASSQTGSNEKLFF. CDR3 DNA: TGTGCCAGCAGTCAGACAGGGAGTAATGAAAAACTGTTTTTT.

The sample holds many counts of this clonotype. The chain links TRBV7-9 to TRBJ2-7; a possible D gene is TRBD1 (5 bases). Germline-derived CDR1 and CDR2 are SEHNR and FQNEAQ (reference sequence). Between the trimmed V and J ends, which lost 8 bases and 0 bases, there was a span of 8 bases. This CDR3 has 12 amino acids. CDR3 DNA sequence: TGTGCCAGCGGAGACAGCTCCTACGAGCAGTACTTC. Encoded protein: CASGDSSYEQYF.

The chain recombines TRBV2 with TRBJ2-3; 7 positions match TRBD2. The CDR3 consists of 16 residues. V shed 9 bases and J 0 bases; nucleotides not matched to a gene: 12. Germline V gene sequence: CDR1 SNHLY, CDR2 FYNNEI. This CDR3 is CARNERSGTSTDTQYF. The DNA of the CDR3 is TGTGCCAGAAACGAGAGGAGCGGGACTAGCACAGATACGCAGTATTTT.

The chain has TRBV20-1 and TRBJ2-5; D might be TRBD1 (6 bases). Germline V gene lookup returns CDR1 DFQATT and CDR2 SNEGSKA (reference sequence). This CDR3 region has 15 residues. Trimming took off 1 base at V and 9 bases at J, with 21 bases between the two ends. CDR3 DNA: TGCAGTGCTAGAGCACAGGGACGAGCCGTTGGGGCCCAGTACTTC. This codes for CSARAQGRAVGAQYF.

This clonotype has more than one count but fewer than ten. The chain couples TRBV5-1 to TRBJ1-1; tentatively, D is TRBD1 (6 bases). The CDR3 is made up of 14 amino acids. Germline-derived CDR1 and CDR2 are SGHRS and YFSETQ. Deletions cut 4 bases from V and 2 bases from J, with 12 bases between. CDR3 nucleotide sequence: TGCGCCAGCAGCCCAGACAGGCCCAACACTGAAGCTTTCTTT. Protein product: CASSPDRPNTEAFF.

There are a few counts of this clonotype. The chain joins TRBV7-2 to TRBJ1-5, with D unresolved. The V gene lost 2 bases and the J gene lost 7 bases, with 9 bases spanning the gap. Germline CDR1 reads SGHTA; CDR2 reads FQGNSA. The CDR3 contains 13 residues. In DNA form, the CDR3 reads TGTGCCAGCAGCTTAAATCTGGGACAGCCCCAGCATTTT. It codes for CASSLNLGQPQHF.

This chain uses TRBV5-6 with TRBJ2-7; 10 bases fit TRBD2. The CDR3 length is 15 residues. V lost 0 bases, J lost 6 bases, and 6 bases stayed unmatched. Germline loops: CDR1 SGHDT, CDR2 YYEEEE. This CDR3 reads CASSLASGRPGEQYF. The CDR3 DNA reads TGTGCCAGCAGCTTGGCTAGCGGGAGACCTGGCGAGCAGTACTTC.

This clonotype was counted a few times. The chain joins TRBV29-1 to TRBJ2-1, with TRBD2 matching over 15 bases. Per the germline V gene, CDR1 is SQVTM and CDR2 is ANQGSEA. V dropped 3 bases and J dropped 15; count of bases not matched to a gene: 12. The CDR3 has 15 amino acids. Here the CDR3 DNA reads TGCAGCGTTGACCCTGGGACTAGCGGGAGGCCGTACCCGTTCTTC. Translating gives CSVDPGTSGRPYPFF.

This clonotype was seen more than once but under ten times. This chain uses TRBV19 with TRBJ1-2; the D gene is possibly TRBD1 (6 bases). Per germline, CDR1 LNHDA and CDR2 SQIVND (reference sequence). The CDR3 contains 16 residues. V was cut by 7 bases and J by 1 base, with 19 bases left in between. The chain's CDR3 is CASTPGAQRHNYGYTF. CDR3 sequence (DNA): TGTGCCAGTACCCCAGGGGCACAGAGACATAACTATGGCTACACCTTC.

In this sample, this clonotype turned up a few times. The CDR3 protein is CASSQRGRNSYEQYF. The CDR3 DNA reads as TGCGCCAGCAGCCAAAGAGGACGGAACTCCTACGAGCAGTACTTC. J is TRBJ2-7 and V is TRBV4-1, with D uncertain. Germline V lookup: CDR1 MGHRA, CDR2 YSYEKL. The length of the CDR3 is 15 residues. V lost 2 bases and J 0 bases, leaving 11 bases between the germline ends.

The J gene is TRBJ2-2, the V gene TRBV7-6; 9 nucleotides agree with TRBD2. The CDR3 extends over 15 amino acids. The V gene end was trimmed by 1 base and the J gene end by 4 bases; junction bases not matched to a gene: 1. From germline, CDR1 is SGHVS and CDR2 FNYEAQ. The CDR3 region has the DNA TGTGCCAGCAGCTTAGAGACTAGCGGCACCGGGGAGCTGTTTTTT. Amino acids: CASSLETSGTGELFF.

The sample holds a few counts of this clonotype. The J gene is TRBJ2-7, the V gene TRBV20-1; maybe TRBD1 (6 bases). The better agreement between TRBJ2-5 and the DNA end casts doubt on the J call. The germline CDR1 and CDR2 sequences are DFQATT and SNEGSKA (reference sequence). This CDR3 has 14 amino acids. The CDR3 loop is CSARDSGTQETQYF. CDR3 DNA: TGCAGTGCTAGAGATTCGGGGACACAAGAGACCCAGTACTTC.

This clonotype showed up many times. The rearrangement links TRBV9 to TRBJ2-7; TRBD1 aligns across 7 bases. V gave up 0 bases and J gave up 3 bases; unmatched junction bases: 3. Germline values: CDR1 SGDLS, CDR2 YYNGEE. The CDR3 is made up of 14 amino acids. The CDR3 nucleotides are TGTGCCAGCAGCGTAGGTGGGACAGACTACGAGCAGTACTTC. Amino acid sequence: CASSVGGTDYEQYF.

The rearrangement uses TRBV5-1 and TRBJ2-1; tentatively, D is TRBD2 (7 bases). The V gene's germline CDR1 is SGHRS and CDR2 YFSETQ. The CDR3 is made up of 16 amino acids. V lost 4 bases and J 9 bases, leaving 23 bases between the germline ends. The CDR3: CASSPRSGGAVGEQFF. Here the CDR3 DNA reads TGCGCCAGCAGCCCAAGATCGGGGGGCGCGGTGGGTGAGCAGTTCTTC.

The chain employs TRBV5-1 and TRBJ2-3; TRBD1 matches at 8 bases. J lost 2 bases, V lost 4 bases, and 9 bases had no gene match. CDR1 and CDR2 (germline): SGHRS, YFSETQ. This CDR3 contains 16 residues. The CDR3 loop reads CASSVTGTGPTDTQYF. The CDR3 DNA reads as TGCGCCAGCAGCGTGACCGGGACAGGTCCCACAGATACGCAGTATTTT.

This clonotype occurred a few times. The chain combines TRBV28 with TRBJ1-2, with 9 bases fitting TRBD1. With V trimmed by 5 bases and J by 8 bases, 9 bases remained unmatched. Germline V lookup: CDR1 MDHEN, CDR2 SYDVKM. The CDR3 runs 14 residues. The CDR3 loop reads CASSENRGLGGYTF. CDR3 coding DNA: TGTGCCAGCAGTGAAAACAGGGGGCTTGGAGGCTACACCTTC.

The V gene is TRBV29-1, the J gene TRBJ2-4, with D uncertain. The J call may be faulty, since TRBJ2-7 better matches the DNA end. The V gene's germline CDR1 is SQVTM and CDR2 ANQGSEA. The CDR3 sequence is 15 residues long. The CDR3 here is CSALGRVDGSYEQYF. CDR3 DNA sequence: TGCAGCGCCCTCGGAAGGGTTGACGGTAGTTACGAGCAGTACTTC.

The V and J genes are TRBV20-1 and TRBJ2-7; 8 nucleotides align to TRBD1. Looked up from germline, CDR1 is DFQATT and CDR2 is SNEGSKA (reference sequence). Unmatched junction bases numbered 10, after V lost 6 bases and J lost 3 bases. The CDR3 has 14 residues. The CDR3 DNA sequence: TGCAGTGCGTCGAGGGACAGGTGGTACTACGAGCAGTACTTC. This encodes CSASRDRWYYEQYF.